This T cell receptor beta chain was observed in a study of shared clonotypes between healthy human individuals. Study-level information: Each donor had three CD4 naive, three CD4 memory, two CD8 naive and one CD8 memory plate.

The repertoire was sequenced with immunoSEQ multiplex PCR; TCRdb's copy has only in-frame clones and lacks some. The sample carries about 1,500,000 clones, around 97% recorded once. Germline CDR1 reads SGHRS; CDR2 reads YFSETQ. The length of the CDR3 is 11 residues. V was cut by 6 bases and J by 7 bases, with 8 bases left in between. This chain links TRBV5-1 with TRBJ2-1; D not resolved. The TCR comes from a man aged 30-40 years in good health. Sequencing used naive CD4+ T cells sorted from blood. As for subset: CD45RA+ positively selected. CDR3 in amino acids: CASKWLNEQFF. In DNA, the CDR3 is TGCGCCAGCAAGTGGTTAAATGAGCAGTTCTTC.